The next 9 T cell receptor beta chains were all read from a single sample in a study of OX40 agonist ivuxolimab in advanced cancers. This table comes from immunoSEQ multiplex PCR, and its TCRdb copy is limited to in-frame clones, with some not included. The data contain 60,000 to 80,000 clones, roughly nine tenths of them singletons. This specimen consisted of CD4+ or CD8+ T cells sorted from blood, obtained in a trial of the OX40 agonist ivuxolimab. These receptors all come from an adult with an advanced solid tumor such as melanoma, head and neck, liver or kidney cancer.

The chain employs TRBV2 and TRBJ2-7; maybe TRBD2 (7 bases). Trimming removed 7 bases at V and 2 bases at J, with 15 bases between. CDR1 and CDR2 (germline): SNHLY, FYNNEI. CDR3 length: 14 amino acids. The CDR3 spells CASKRGGFTYEQYF. The CDR3 nucleotides are TGTGCCAGCAAGAGGGGGGGGTTTACCTACGAGCAGTACTTC.

This clone was seen only once. The chain carries TRBV6-1 and TRBJ2-5; D is uncertain. The J call may be incorrect, as the DNA end agrees better with TRBJ2-7. CDR1 is MNHNS and CDR2 is SASEGT in the germline V gene. This CDR3 region has 13 residues. CDR3 coding DNA: TGTGCCAGCAGTGAACGTAGGGTATCCGAGCAGTACTTC. Its translation: CASSERRVSEQYF.

The chain joins TRBV28 to TRBJ1-3; D is perhaps TRBD1 (5 bases). Germline V gene lookup returns CDR1 MDHEN and CDR2 SYDVKM. Trimming left V 6 bases short and J 2 bases short, with 8 bases between. This CDR3 comprises 13 residues. CDR3 sequence (DNA): TGTGCCAGCAGATTGACAGCTGGAAACACCATATATTTT. This sequence encodes CASRLTAGNTIYF.

The genes are TRBV5-1 and TRBJ1-2, with 9 positions matching TRBD1. CDR3 length equals 14 residues. J lost 4 bases, V lost 3 bases, and 4 bases had no gene match. Germline CDR1 and CDR2: SGHRS and YFSETQ. The CDR3 sequence: CASSWDRATYGYTF. The CDR3, as DNA: TGCGCCAGCAGCTGGGACAGGGCTACCTATGGCTACACCTTC.

The rearrangement joins TRBV2 to TRBJ2-1; the match to TRBD2 covers 9 bases. This CDR3 is built from 14 residues. V was pared by 8 bases and J by 5 bases, with 7 bases of the junction left unmatched. The germline CDR1 and CDR2 sequences are SNHLY and FYNNEI. The CDR3 bases are TGTGCCAGCGTGGAGACTAGCGGCCACAATGAGCAGTTCTTC. Translation gives CASVETSGHNEQFF.

V is TRBV4-1 and J is TRBJ2-4, with 7 bases matching TRBD1. Trimming removed 6 bases from V and 2 bases from J; junction bases left unmatched: 13. This CDR3 comprises 17 residues. Germline V gene data show CDR1 as MGHRA and CDR2 as YSYEKL. This CDR3 reads CASSHIIGGASKNIQYF. The CDR3 nucleotides read TGCGCCAGCAGTCATATTATAGGGGGCGCATCCAAAAACATTCAGTACTTC.

The chain carries TRBV5-1 and TRBJ2-3; 9 positions match TRBD1. V was pared by 4 bases and J by 4 bases, with 4 bases of the junction left unmatched. Germline V lookup: CDR1 SGHRS, CDR2 YFSETQ. This CDR3 has 14 amino acids. The CDR3 loop reads CASSHGQGPDTQYF. CDR3 bases: TGCGCCAGCAGCCACGGACAGGGGCCAGATACGCAGTATTTT. The full variable domain, in which reference TRBV5-1 and TRBJ2-3 provide the parts outside the CDR3, is KAGVTQTPRYLIKTRGQQVTLSCSPISGHRSVSWYQQTPGQGLQFLFEYFSETQRNKGNFPGRFSGRQFSNSRSEMNVSTLELGDSALYLCASSHGQGPDTQYFGPGTRLTVL.

The V and J genes are TRBV9 and TRBJ2-3; no clear D gene. The CDR3 covers 12 residues. V was clipped by 1 base and J by 5 bases, with 5 bases between them. The germline CDR1 and CDR2 sequences are SGDLS and YYNGEE. CDR3 sequence (DNA): TGTGCCAGCAGCGTAAATCTAGATACGCAGTATTTT. Amino acids: CASSVNLDTQYF.

This clone appeared once. The genes are TRBV2 and TRBJ2-1; 8 bases map to TRBD2. The V segment lost 4 bases and the J segment 9 bases; nucleotides outside the gene matches: 20. Per the germline V gene, CDR1 is SNHLY and CDR2 is FYNNEI. The CDR3 covers 18 residues. CDR3 protein: CASSVASGLFGGEVEQFF. In DNA, the CDR3 is TGTGCCAGCAGTGTGGCTAGCGGCCTATTCGGGGGGGAGGTTGAGCAGTTCTTC.